The clone carrying this T cell receptor (beta chain) occurred many times. The V end was cut by 3 bases, the J end by 4 bases, with 4 bases between. Germline V gives CDR1 SGHAT, CDR2 FQNNGV. This CDR3 comprises 11 residues. This sample was taken from a study of T-cell reconstitution after alpha-beta-depleted transplantation in children. For TCRbeta, the library was prepared with unique molecular identifiers. TCRdb reprocessed the PCR reads with MiXCR, giving one entry per CDR3 protein. Of some 180,000 distinct CDR3 sequences listed, roughly 7.1% are singletons. The sequencing here drew on PBMCs, taken before TCRalphabeta/CD19-depleted stem cell transplant. The sequence came from a boy aged 2-9 years with acute lymphoblastic leukemia, due to receive a stem cell transplant. This rearrangement joins TRBV11-2 to TRBJ2-7; D uncertain. CDR3 loop: CASSFSYEQYF. CDR3 in DNA: TGTGCCAGCAGCTTCTCGTACGAGCAGTACTTC.